The rows below give T cell receptor beta chains drawn from one sample of a study of blood T cell repertoires in COVID-19. Assay used: immunoSEQ multiplex PCR; TCRdb lists only in-frame clones, some missing. The sample yields about 250,000 clones, approximately 84% seen once. Sequenced material: PBMCs or T cells enriched from blood (not recorded which). Receptors originate from a man over 45 who had recovered from COVID-19. Both conserved end residues are part of each CDR3.

V gene,J gene,CDR3 protein
TRBV7-9,TRBJ2-2,CASSGDRERVTGELFF
TRBV2,TRBJ1-5,CASSEGSGGKDQPQHF
TRBV27,TRBJ1-3,CASSLGPRNTIYF
TRBV6-2/TRBV6-3,TRBJ1-5,CASSFGVSAREAQHF
TRBV2,TRBJ1-3,CASRKDRGNTIYF
TRBV28,TRBJ1-2,CASRLKSGYTF
TRBV5-1,TRBJ1-3,CASSLDNTLRNTIYF
TRBV2,TRBJ1-5,CASSDAIYSNQPQHF
TRBV2,TRBJ1-1,CASRPNRGANTEAFF
TRBV4-2,TRBJ2-7,CASSQEQGGSSYEQYF
TRBV29-1,TRBJ2-3,CSVEASGGLTQYF
TRBV6-5,TRBJ2-5,CASILQRGETQYF
TRBV5-4,TRBJ2-1,CASSGSTSGSSYNEQFF
TRBV5-1,TRBJ1-5,CASSLGQGKDQPQHF
TRBV18,TRBJ2-5,CASSLFEGTQYF
TRBV19,TRBJ2-2,CASSSSGLNTGELFF